The rows below give T cell receptor beta chains drawn from one sample of a study of tumor-infiltrating lymphocytes in primary liver carcinoma. TCRdb re-called the multiplex PCR reads through MiXCR, storing one row per CDR3 protein. The sample holds 70,000 to 75,000 distinct CDR3 sequences, roughly three quarters seen once. Sequencing was performed on liver tumor tissue from sampling region 4. The receptors stem from a man aged 40-49 years with primary liver carcinoma and hepatitis B virus infection. Each CDR3 is given with its conserved first and last residue. Fields, in order: CDR3 length, J gene, V gene, clone size, D gene, CDR3 DNA, CDR3 protein. The D gene is left open where the match is weak. The size entry is marked missing in some rows and otherwise reads once, few, many or a size class.

15 | TRBJ2-3 | TRBV20-1 | many | NA | TGCAGTGCTAGCACCGCGGGGGCAAACACAGATACGCAGTATTTT | CSASTAGANTDTQYF
17 | TRBJ2-3 | TRBV12-3/TRBV12-4 | NA | TRBD1 | TGTACCAGCAGTTTTACAGGGGGCACGCTTATCACAGATACGCAGTATTTT | CTSSFTGGTLITDTQYF
14 | TRBJ2-3 | TRBV29-1 | NA | NA | TGCAGCGGCTCAACGCAGGGTGTTGGATATACGCACTATTTT | CSGSTQGVGYTHYF
17 | TRBJ2-1 | TRBV10-2 | NA | TRBD2 | TGCGCTAGCACTGAGTCGTATCTAGCGGGTTTGTACAATGAGCAGTTCTTC | CASTESYLAGLYNEQFF
14 | TRBJ2-5 | TRBV7-8 | many | NA | TGTGCCAGCACCCCACGGCCAGGAGGCGAGACCCAGTACTTC | CASTPRPGGETQYF
14 | TRBJ2-7 | TRBV7-8 | once | TRBD1 | TGTGCCAGCAGCTTAGAGTATAGGGACAGGGACCAGTACTTC | CASSLEYRDRDQYF
16 | TRBJ1-4 | TRBV6-1 | NA | NA | TGTGCCAGCAGTAAAGGGACCTTCCGAGGGGTGGAGAAACTGTTTTTT | CASSKGTFRGVEKLFF
17 | TRBJ2-7 | TRBV4-2 | NA | TRBD2 | TGTGCCACTACTGAACTAGCGGGAGTTTATAAGTTCTACGAGCAGCACTTC | CATTELAGVYKFYEQHF
15 | TRBJ2-7 | TRBV6-5 | NA | TRBD2 | TGTGTCAGCAATTACTCGACTAGCGGCTCCTACGAGCAGTACTTC | CVSNYSTSGSYEQYF
15 | TRBJ2-3 | TRBV7-3 | many | TRBD1 | TGTGCCAGCAGCTATGGACAGGGGGCATGGGATACGCAGTATTTT | CASSYGQGAWDTQYF
14 | TRBJ2-3 | TRBV7-9 | NA | NA | TGTGTCAGCAGCTTGGTAGGGGGGCCAGATACGCAGTATTTT | CVSSLVGGPDTQYF
14 | TRBJ2-2 | TRBV11-2 | NA | NA | TGTGCCAGCAGCTCCTATACTAGCTTCGGGGAGCTGTTTTTT | CASSSYTSFGELFF
14 | TRBJ2-5 | TRBV29-1 | NA | NA | TGCAGCGTTGAAAATCGGCAAGGGGCAGAGAACCAGTACTTC | CSVENRQGAENQYF
14 | TRBJ2-2 | TRBV28 | many | NA | TGTGCCAGCCTCGGGGGGCAGGGAGCCGGGGAGCTGTTTTTT | CASLGGQGAGELFF
16 | TRBJ2-1 | TRBV11-3 | NA | TRBD2 | TGTGCCAGAAGCTTATCAGGGACCAGCGGGAGAGATGAGCAGTTCTTC | CARSLSGTSGRDEQFF
13 | TRBJ2-2 | TRBV6-4 | once | NA | TGTGCCAGCAGTGATACAGACACCGGGGAGCTGTTTTTT | CASSDTDTGELFF